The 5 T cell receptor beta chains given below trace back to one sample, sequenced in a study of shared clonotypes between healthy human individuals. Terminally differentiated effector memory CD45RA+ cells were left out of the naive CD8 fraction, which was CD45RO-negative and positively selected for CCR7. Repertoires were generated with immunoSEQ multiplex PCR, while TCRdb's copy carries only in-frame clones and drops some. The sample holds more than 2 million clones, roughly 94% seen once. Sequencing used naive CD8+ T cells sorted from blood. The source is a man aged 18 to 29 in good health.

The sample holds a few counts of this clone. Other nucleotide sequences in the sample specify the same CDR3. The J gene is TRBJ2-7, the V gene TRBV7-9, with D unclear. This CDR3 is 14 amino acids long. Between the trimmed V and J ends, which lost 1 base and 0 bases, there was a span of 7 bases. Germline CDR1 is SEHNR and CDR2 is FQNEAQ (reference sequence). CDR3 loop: CASSLGSGSYEQYF. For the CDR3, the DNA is TGTGCCAGCAGCTTAGGTTCAGGCTCCTACGAGCAGTACTTC.

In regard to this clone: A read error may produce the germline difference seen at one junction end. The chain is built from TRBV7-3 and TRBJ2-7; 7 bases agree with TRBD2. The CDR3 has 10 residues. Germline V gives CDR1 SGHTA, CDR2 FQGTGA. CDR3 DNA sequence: TGTGCCAGCAGCCTCCGGGGGGTTTGTTTC. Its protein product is CASSLRGVCF. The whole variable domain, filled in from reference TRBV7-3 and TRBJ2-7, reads GAGVSQTPSNKVTEKGKYVELRCDPISGHTALYWYRQSLGQGPEFLIYFQGTGAADDSGLPNDRFFAVRPEGSVSTLKIQRTERGDSAVYLCASSLRGVCFGPGTRLTVT.

CDR3: CASSQAGGLSTDTQYF. Written as DNA, the CDR3 is TGCGCCAGCAGCCAAGCGGGGGGGTTAAGCACAGATACGCAGTATTTT. J is TRBJ2-3 and V is TRBV4-1; 8 nucleotides match TRBD2. Germline trimming cut 1 base from V and 0 bases from J; bases unmatched to any gene: 3. CDR1 is MGHRA, CDR2 YSYEKL, per germline. The CDR3 is 16 residues long.

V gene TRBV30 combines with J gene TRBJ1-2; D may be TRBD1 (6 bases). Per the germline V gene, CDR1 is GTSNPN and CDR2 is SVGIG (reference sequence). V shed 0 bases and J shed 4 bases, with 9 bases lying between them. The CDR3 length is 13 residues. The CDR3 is CAWSVGGSYGYTF. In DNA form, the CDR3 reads TGTGCCTGGAGTGTTGGGGGCAGCTATGGCTACACCTTC.

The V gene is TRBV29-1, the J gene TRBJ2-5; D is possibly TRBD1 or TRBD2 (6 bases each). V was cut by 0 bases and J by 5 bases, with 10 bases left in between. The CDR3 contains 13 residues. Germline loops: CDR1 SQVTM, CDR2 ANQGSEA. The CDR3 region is CSVEEWRGETQYF. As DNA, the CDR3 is TGCAGCGTTGAAGAGTGGAGGGGGGAGACCCAGTACTTC.